Given below is one T cell receptor beta chain in context. Its antigen is not yet known. No much larger clone exists at a distance of one base, and base qualities are not known. Trimming removed 6 bases from V and 3 bases from J; the gene matches leave 2 bases unexplained. Inclusive of the bounding cysteine and phenylalanine, the CDR3 is 13 residues long. Left in the record is the CDR3 DNA by itself, 39 bases read in frame from the first base. The germline V gene provides CDR1 MNHEY and CDR2 SVGAGI. TCRbeta CDR3 regions were amplified from genomic DNA by means of the immunoSEQ Assay, a bias-controlled multiplex PCR. Turning to the authors' computational methods: The number of nucleated cells in each sample was estimated from the amplification of reference gene primers within the assay. To quantify the absolute abundance of each unique TCRbeta CDR3 rearrangement, sequence reads were collapsed and filtered. For each sample, productive Simpson clonality was calculated by taking the square root of Simpson's diversity index across productive rearrangements. Drawn from immuneACCESS, this table holds only the in-frame rearrangements with V and J called that TCRdb kept. Clones are partly lost; checked studies trace under half to an unresolved V gene and leave the rest unexplained. The V and J calls and clone size come from that table; D and trimming were worked out from the DNA. The sample includes 150,000 to 200,000 clones, with over 80% observed a single time. The top ten hold less than 9.5% of the sample.

The data are from a study of blood T cell repertoires in COVID-19 (TCRdb year 2020). The study in broad terms: Collaborator samples came from the United States, Italy and Spain and covered acute and convalescent phases of COVID-19. Where available, HLA class I and class II types were taken from metadata supplied by the sample provider and were not determined by assay-based typing. A de-identified subject ID, COVID-19 status, age in years and sex were almost always included in the sample metadata. The repertoires were released in a freely available public database meant as a resource for research on the immune response to SARS-CoV-2. The prospective study material was composed of cDNA or gDNA derived from T cells, B-cell-depleted T cells, or PBMCs. The dataset comprised deeply sampled blood TCRbeta repertoires from subjects exposed to, actively infected with, or recovered from COVID-19. Samples were obtained from the ongoing ImmuneRACE study (first 160 participants) and from 1,254 subjects provided by 6 global collaborators.

One collaborating source in Seattle enrolled patients during active infection and followed them longitudinally through the course of disease. Collaborating institutions collected whole blood in K2EDTA tubes following their own protocols. For TCRbeta analysis, collaborators shipped samples as frozen whole blood, isolated PBMCs, or DNA extracted from either of those sample types. Study-level results and caveats: How much clinical and demographic metadata was included differed by source and by participant, and the metadata was provided uncurated.

Material: peripheral blood. This sequence was found in an older woman with COVID-19, enrolled during active disease. The rearrangement joined TRBV6-5 to TRBJ1-2; 9 middle bases align to TRBD1. In nucleotide form, the sequence is TGTGCCAGCAGGGGGACAGGGCACTATGGCTACACCTTC. Translated, this is CASRGTGHYGYTF.